The 23 T cell receptor beta chains reported below all come from one sample, sequenced in a study of cytomegalovirus exposure and HLA in healthy donors. Use of 60 Vbeta and 13 Jbeta primers characterized the PCR. Here immunoSEQ multiplex PCR was the method, and the copy in TCRdb shows in-frame clones only, minus some. The sample has more than 80,000 clones, roughly four fifths seen once. Sequenced: PBMCs. These receptors all come from a man aged 45-60 years in good health and CMV-seronegative.

The chain links TRBV2 to TRBJ1-5, with 7 bases lining up with TRBD1. With V trimmed by 6 bases and J by 3 bases, 8 bases remained unmatched. This CDR3 contains 15 residues. The germline CDR1 and CDR2 sequences are SNHLY and FYNNEI. CDR3 sequence: CASRGNRGPNQPQHF. CDR3 nucleotides: TGTGCCAGCAGGGGAAACAGGGGCCCCAATCAGCCCCAGCATTTT. The whole variable domain, filled in from reference TRBV2 and TRBJ1-5, reads EPEVTQTPSHQVTQMGQEVILRCVPISNHLYFYWYRQILGQKVEFLVSFYNNEISEKSEIFDDQFSVERPDGSNFTLKIRSTKLEDSAMYFCASRGNRGPNQPQHFGDGTRLSIL.

The rearrangement uses TRBV14 and TRBJ2-5; TRBD2 aligns across 10 bases. The trim removed 4 bases at V and 2 bases at J, leaving 7 bases unmatched. This CDR3 has 16 amino acids. Germline loops: CDR1 SGHDN, CDR2 FVKESK. CDR3 loop: CASSPGASGGQETQYF. The DNA for the CDR3 is TGTGCCAGCAGCCCAGGCGCTAGCGGGGGACAAGAGACCCAGTACTTC. Full variable domain (outside the CDR3, taken from reference TRBV14 and TRBJ2-5): EAGVTQFPSHSVIEKGQTVTLRCDPISGHDNLYWYRRVMGKEIKFLLHFVKESKQDESGMPNNRFLAERTGGTYSTLKVQPAELEDSGVYFCASSPGASGGQETQYFGPGTRLLVL.

The chain couples TRBV4-3 to TRBJ2-5, with 7 bases lining up with TRBD1. CDR3 length: 14 amino acids. The ends lost 4 bases at V and 3 bases at J; junction bases unmatched: 5. CDR1 and CDR2 from the germline V gene are LGHNA and YSLEER. The CDR3 loop is CASSRDGTEETQYF. For the CDR3, the DNA is TGCGCCAGCAGCCGCGATGGGACAGAAGAGACCCAGTACTTC.

The chain joins TRBV5-4 to TRBJ2-7; 8 nucleotides align to TRBD2. V lost 0 bases and J lost 4; bases outside the gene matches: 6. CDR1 SGHNT and CDR2 YYREEE come from the germline V gene (reference sequence). The CDR3 is 15 amino acids. DNA of the CDR3: TGTGCCAGCAGCTTGGGGGGCGGGAGGCTATACGAGCAGTACTTC. It translates to CASSLGGGRLYEQYF.

The chain recombines TRBV7-8 with TRBJ1-3, with D possibly TRBD1 on 5 matching bases. Germline assignment: CDR1 SGHVS and CDR2 FQNEAQ. CDR3 length: 15 residues. Trimming took 5 bases from V and 3 from J, leaving 14 bases between them. The CDR3 DNA follows: TGTGCCAGCAGCCCTGGGAGGGGTGTTGGAAACACCATATATTTT. Its protein product is CASSPGRGVGNTIYF.

The rearrangement joins TRBV6-5 to TRBJ2-1; the D gene is possibly TRBD1 (6 bases). There are 14 residues in the CDR3. The V end lost 5 bases, the J end lost 9 bases, and 17 bases lay between the germline ends. Germline V CDR1 and CDR2: MNHEY, SVGAGI. This CDR3 reads CASSQKTGLGEQFF. CDR3 sequence (DNA): TGTGCCAGCAGTCAGAAGACAGGCCTCGGTGAGCAGTTCTTC.

This chain links TRBV4-2 with TRBJ1-2; D remains ambiguous. V was cut by 1 base and J by 6 bases, with 12 bases left in between. Looked up from germline, CDR1 is LGHNA and CDR2 is YNFKEQ. This CDR3 contains 14 residues. Written as DNA, the CDR3 is TGTGCCAGCAGCCAAGGACTAGGGTTTAATGGCTACACCTTC. It codes for CASSQGLGFNGYTF.

Comments on this clone: An end of the junction does not agree with germline; a read error may underlie this. The V and J genes are TRBV10-3 and TRBJ1-2; 11 bases fit TRBD1. From germline, CDR1 is ENHRY and CDR2 SYGVKD. CDR3 length: 15 amino acids. For the CDR3, the DNA is TGTGCCATCAGTGAATCACCCTGGACAGGGGGCCGTATGAAATTC. Translation: CAISESPWTGGRMKF.

The chain employs TRBV30 and TRBJ1-4; perhaps TRBD1 as D (5 bases). Trimming removed 4 bases at V and 8 bases at J, with 11 bases between. There are 12 residues in the CDR3. Germline V gene data show CDR1 as GTSNPN and CDR2 as SVGIG (reference sequence). The CDR3 here is CAWNQGGEKLFF. CDR3 in DNA: TGTGCCTGGAACCAGGGTGGAGAAAAACTGTTTTTT.

The chain carries TRBV7-9 and TRBJ2-3, with 7 bases lining up with TRBD2. V was pared by 5 bases and J by 2 bases, with 4 bases of the junction left unmatched. CDR3 length: 14 residues. Germline V gene data show CDR1 as SEHNR and CDR2 as FQNEAQ (reference sequence). This CDR3 reads CASSLGTNTDTQYF. DNA of the CDR3: TGTGCCAGCAGCCTGGGGACTAACACAGATACGCAGTATTTT. The variable domain in full, completed from reference TRBV7-9 and TRBJ2-3, reads DTGVSQNPRHKITKRGQNVTFRCDPISEHNRLYWYRQTLGQGPEFLTYFQNEAQLEKSRLLSDRFSAERPKGSFSTLEIQRTEQGDSAMYLCASSLGTNTDTQYFGPGTRLTVL.

The rearrangement links TRBV30 to TRBJ2-7, with a weak D call TRBD1 (6 bases). The CDR3 has 13 amino acids. Germline CDR1 GTSNPN, CDR2 SVGIG (reference sequence). The V end was cut by 1 base, the J end by 6 bases, with 13 bases between. CDR3 region: CAWSGGHRSEQYF. The CDR3, as DNA: TGTGCCTGGAGTGGGGGACATCGGTCCGAGCAGTACTTC.

For this clone: The sample holds other DNA sequences that translate to the same CDR3. The rearrangement uses TRBV5-1 and TRBJ2-3, with a possible D match to TRBD2 (6 bases). Germline CDR1 is SGHRS and CDR2 is YFSETQ. This CDR3 contains 16 residues. Between the trimmed V and J ends, which lost 3 bases and 6 bases, there was a span of 20 bases. The CDR3 nucleotides read TGCGCCAGCAGCTGGGGGGACGGGTCACCCATGGATACGCAGTATTTT. Translated, it gives CASSWGDGSPMDTQYF.

The chain uses TRBV5-1 and TRBJ2-1; no clear D. Per the germline V gene, CDR1 is SGHRS and CDR2 is YFSETQ. Trimming pared 4 bases from V and 2 bases from J, leaving 13 bases between. This CDR3 comprises 15 residues. The DNA for the CDR3 is TGCGCCAGCAGCCCCCAAACTACTACCTACAATGAGCAGTTCTTC. This sequence encodes CASSPQTTTYNEQFF. Full variable domain (missing parts from reference TRBV5-1 and TRBJ2-1): KAGVTQTPRYLIKTRGQQVTLSCSPISGHRSVSWYQQTPGQGLQFLFEYFSETQRNKGNFPGRFSGRQFSNSRSEMNVSTLELGDSALYLCASSPQTTTYNEQFFGPGTRLTVL.

This clone has only a few counts. V gene TRBV29-1 combines with J gene TRBJ2-5; 8 nucleotides line up with TRBD2. Germline-derived CDR1 and CDR2 are SQVTM and ANQGSEA. The J segment lost 9 bases and the V segment lost 5 bases, leaving 11 bases of the junction unmatched. The CDR3 runs to 13 residues. The CDR3 loop reads CSVTPRGGTAQYF. The CDR3 nucleotides read TGCAGCGTTACCCCTCGGGGGGGAACCGCCCAGTACTTC.

The CDR3 DNA reads as TGTGCCAGTATTCAAAGTTGGGACAGGGCTGGGGAAAAACTGTTTTTT. As protein: CASIQSWDRAGEKLFF. V and J are TRBV19 and TRBJ1-4, with 9 bases aligning to TRBD1. Per germline, CDR1 LNHDA and CDR2 SQIVND (reference sequence). The CDR3 is 16 residues long. V lost 7 bases to trimming and J lost 8 bases; unmatched junction nucleotides: 14.

This clone came up a few times. This chain uses TRBV9 with TRBJ2-5, with D possibly matching TRBD1 (6 bases). CDR1 SGDLS and CDR2 YYNGEE come from the germline V gene. Trimming removed 4 bases from V and 1 base from J, with 14 bases in between. The CDR3 covers 15 residues. The CDR3 DNA sequence: TGTGCCAGCAGCCCAACTCAGGGGTCCCAAGAGACCCAGTACTTC. Its translation is CASSPTQGSQETQYF.

In DNA, the CDR3 is TGTGCCATCAGTGAGGCCCTAGCGGGGGGTCAAGAGACCCAGTACTTC. This translates into CAISEALAGGQETQYF. The chain combines TRBV10-3 with TRBJ2-5, with 11 bases matching TRBD2. V lost 2 bases, J lost 2 bases, and 4 bases stayed unmatched. Germline CDR1 reads ENHRY; CDR2 reads SYGVKD. This CDR3 comprises 16 residues.

The V gene is TRBV6-1, the J gene TRBJ1-5; a weak D match, TRBD1 (5 bases). Germline CDR1 MNHNS, CDR2 SASEGT. The length of the CDR3 is 15 residues. V lost 5 bases and J lost 9, with 20 bases in between. The CDR3: CASSPQGTESGPQHF. CDR3 nucleotide sequence: TGTGCCAGCAGTCCCCAGGGTACAGAATCAGGGCCCCAGCATTTT.

Only one count was recorded for this clone. The chain is built from TRBV7-8 and TRBJ1-5, with D possibly being TRBD1 (5 bases). The CDR3 runs 15 residues. Per germline, CDR1 SGHVS and CDR2 FQNEAQ. V gave up 3 bases and J gave up 2 bases, with 11 bases separating them. DNA for the CDR3: TGTGCCAGCAGCTTGGGTCAGGGCCGCAATCAGCCCCAGCATTTT. It translates to CASSLGQGRNQPQHF.

This clone was found once. This sequence joins TRBV4-3 and TRBJ2-6; TRBD2 might be the D (5 bases). This CDR3 is 14 amino acids long. Germline loops: CDR1 LGHNA, CDR2 YSLEER. Trimming shortened V by 5 bases and J by 2 bases, and 7 bases separated the two germline ends. This CDR3 is CASSSGAGANVLTF. The CDR3 DNA reads as TGCGCCAGCAGCTCCGGGGCTGGGGCCAACGTCCTGACTTTC.

This chain uses TRBV9 with TRBJ1-6, with TRBD1 matching over 7 bases. This CDR3 spans 15 amino acids. In germline, CDR1 is SGDLS, CDR2 YYNGEE. V lost 10 bases and J lost 0; bases outside the gene matches: 7. The CDR3 DNA reads as TGTGCCTCCCAGACAGGGAGCTCCTATAATTCACCCCTCCACTTT. Encoded protein: CASQTGSSYNSPLHF.

This clone has only a few counts. V and J are TRBV28 and TRBJ2-6; D gene uncertain. The CDR3 covers 16 residues. V was shortened by 2 bases and J by 0 bases, with 8 bases between the two germline ends. Germline loops: CDR1 MDHEN, CDR2 SYDVKM. Here the CDR3 reads CASSLVVNSGANVLTF. CDR3 bases: TGTGCCAGCAGTTTAGTCGTAAACTCTGGGGCCAACGTCCTGACTTTC.

The gene calls are TRBV5-4 and TRBJ2-2; D ambiguous. The CDR3 totals 13 residues. Germline CDR1 reads SGHNT; CDR2 reads YYREEE (reference sequence). Trimming cost V 4 bases and J 1 base, with 5 bases left between them. As DNA, the CDR3 is TGTGCCAGCAGCATACAGAACACCGGGGAGCTGTTTTTT. Amino acid sequence: CASSIQNTGELFF.